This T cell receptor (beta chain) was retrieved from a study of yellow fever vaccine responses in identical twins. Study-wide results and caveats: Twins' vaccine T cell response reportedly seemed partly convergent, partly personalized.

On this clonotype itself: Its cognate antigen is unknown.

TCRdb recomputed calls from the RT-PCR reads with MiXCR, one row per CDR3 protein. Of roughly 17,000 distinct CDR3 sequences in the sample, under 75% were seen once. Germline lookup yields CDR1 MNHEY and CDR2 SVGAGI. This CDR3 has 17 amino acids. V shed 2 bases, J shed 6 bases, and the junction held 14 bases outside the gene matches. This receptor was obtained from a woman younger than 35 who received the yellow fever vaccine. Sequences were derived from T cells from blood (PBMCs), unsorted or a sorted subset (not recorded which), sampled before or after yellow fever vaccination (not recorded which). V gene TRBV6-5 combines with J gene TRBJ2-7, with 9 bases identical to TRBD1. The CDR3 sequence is CASSYHSYWTGVCEQYV. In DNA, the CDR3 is TGTGCCAGCAGTTACCACTCATATTGGACAGGGGTGTGCGAGCAGTACGTC.